These 6 T cell receptor beta chains came from one sample sequenced in a study of T cell responses to AZD1222 COVID-19 vaccine. The table came from immunoSEQ multiplex PCR; TCRdb's copy has only in-frame clones and leaves some out. The table lists about 140,000 clones, about four fifths of them singletons. The source was peripheral blood, collected on day 0 of AZD1222 vaccination. The origin of the receptors is an adult in good health.

The chain joins TRBV13 to TRBJ2-1; D perhaps matches TRBD1 (5 bases). The germline CDR1 and CDR2 sequences are PRHDT and FYEKMQ (reference sequence). V lost 2 bases, J lost 6 bases, and 20 bases lay in between. This CDR3 is built from 17 residues. This CDR3 reads CASSLPLDRVEGNEQFF. CDR3 coding DNA: TGTGCCAGCAGCTTACCCCTCGACAGAGTTGAAGGCAATGAGCAGTTCTTC. The variable domain in full, completed from reference TRBV13 and TRBJ2-1, reads AAGVIQSPRHLIKEKRETATLKCYPIPRHDTVYWYQQGPGQDPQFLISFYEKMQSDKGSIPDRFSAQQFSDYHSELNMSSLELGDSALYFCASSLPLDRVEGNEQFFGPGTRLTVL.

V is TRBV18 and J is TRBJ2-3; 8 bases are shared with TRBD1. The CDR3 runs 16 residues. The ends lost 3 bases at V and 2 bases at J; junction bases unmatched: 7. Per the germline V gene, CDR1 is KGHSH and CDR2 is LQKENI. CDR3 in amino acids: CASSPTQGAFTDTQYF. CDR3 nucleotides: TGTGCCAGCTCACCTACCCAGGGGGCCTTCACAGATACGCAGTATTTT.

The V call is TRBV7-6, the J call TRBJ1-2, with a tentative D call TRBD1 (5 bases). V was cut by 3 bases and J by 5 bases, with 19 bases left in between. Germline values: CDR1 SGHVS, CDR2 FNYEAQ. This CDR3 comprises 16 residues. The DNA of the CDR3 is TGTGCCAGCAGCTTCGCCGGGGGGACCGACGTTTATGGCTACACCTTC. It yields the protein CASSFAGGTDVYGYTF.

The chain links TRBV24-1 to TRBJ1-1; tentatively, D is TRBD1 (6 bases). CDR3 length: 13 amino acids. The germline V gene encodes CDR1 KGHDR and CDR2 SFDVKD. V shed 10 bases and J shed 0 bases, with 11 bases lying between them. The CDR3 DNA reads as TGTGCCACTAAGGGGGATTTGAACACTGAAGCTTTCTTT. It is translated as CATKGDLNTEAFF.

J is TRBJ2-5 and V is TRBV27; no definite D call. This CDR3 spans 13 amino acids. V was trimmed by 3 bases and J by 4 bases, leaving 9 bases between them. The germline CDR1 and CDR2 sequences are MNHEY and SMNVEV (reference sequence). The CDR3 sequence: CASSFSTGETQYF. DNA of the CDR3: TGTGCCAGCAGTTTCTCGACTGGAGAGACCCAGTACTTC.

The chain carries TRBV25-1 and TRBJ2-2, with D maybe TRBD1 (6 bases). Trimming removed 4 bases at V and 3 bases at J, with 18 bases between. CDR1 is MGHDK and CDR2 is SYGVNS in the germline V gene. CDR3 length: 17 residues. CDR3 sequence reads: CASSAGANNLDTGELFF. CDR3 bases: TGTGCCAGCAGTGCAGGGGCGAATAATCTAGACACCGGGGAGCTGTTTTTT.